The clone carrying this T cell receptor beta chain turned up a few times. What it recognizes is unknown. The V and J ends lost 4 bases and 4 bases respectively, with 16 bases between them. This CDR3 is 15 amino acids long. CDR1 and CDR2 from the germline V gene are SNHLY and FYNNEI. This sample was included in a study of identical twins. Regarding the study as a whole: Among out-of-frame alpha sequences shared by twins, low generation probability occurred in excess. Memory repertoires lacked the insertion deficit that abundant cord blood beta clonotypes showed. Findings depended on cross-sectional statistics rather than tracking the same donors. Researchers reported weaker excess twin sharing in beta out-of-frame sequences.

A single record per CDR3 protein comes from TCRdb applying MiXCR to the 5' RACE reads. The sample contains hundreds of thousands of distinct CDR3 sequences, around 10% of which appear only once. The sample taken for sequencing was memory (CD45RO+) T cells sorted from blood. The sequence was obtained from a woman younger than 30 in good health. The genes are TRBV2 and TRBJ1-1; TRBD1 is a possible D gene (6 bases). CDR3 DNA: TGTGCCAGCAGTGCAGGACAGACCGGTGGCACTGAAGCTTTCTTT. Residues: CASSAGQTGGTEAFF.